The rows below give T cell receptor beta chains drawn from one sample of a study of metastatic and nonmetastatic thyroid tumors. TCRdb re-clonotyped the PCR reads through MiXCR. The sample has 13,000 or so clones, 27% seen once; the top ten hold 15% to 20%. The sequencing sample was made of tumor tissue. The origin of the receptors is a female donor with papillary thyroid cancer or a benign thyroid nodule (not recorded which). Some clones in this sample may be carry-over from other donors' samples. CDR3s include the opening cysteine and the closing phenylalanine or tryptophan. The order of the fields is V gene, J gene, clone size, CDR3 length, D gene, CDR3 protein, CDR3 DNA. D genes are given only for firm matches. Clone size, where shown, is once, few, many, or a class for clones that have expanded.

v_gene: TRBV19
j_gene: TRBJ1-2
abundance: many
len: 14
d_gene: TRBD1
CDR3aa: CASSFGQGTYGYTF
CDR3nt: TGTGCCAGTAGTTTCGGACAGGGCACCTATGGCTACACCTTC

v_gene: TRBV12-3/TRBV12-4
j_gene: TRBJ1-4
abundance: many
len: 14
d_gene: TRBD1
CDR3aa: CASSFRGRDEKLFF
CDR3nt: TGTGCCAGCAGTTTCAGGGGGCGGGATGAAAAACTGTTTTTT

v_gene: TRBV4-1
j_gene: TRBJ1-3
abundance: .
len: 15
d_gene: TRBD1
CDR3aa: CASSHLTGVGNTIYF
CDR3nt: TGCGCCAGCAGCCACTTAACAGGGGTTGGAAACACCATATATTTT

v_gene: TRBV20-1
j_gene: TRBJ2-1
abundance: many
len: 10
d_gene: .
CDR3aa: CSASRGEQFF
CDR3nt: TGCAGTGCTAGTAGGGGGGAGCAGTTCTTC

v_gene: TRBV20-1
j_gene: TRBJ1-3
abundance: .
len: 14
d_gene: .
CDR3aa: CSARELGGGNTIYF
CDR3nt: TGCAGTGCTAGAGAATTGGGCGGAGGAAACACCATATATTTT

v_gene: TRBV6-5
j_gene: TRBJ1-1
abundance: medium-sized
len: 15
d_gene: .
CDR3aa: CASSYQGDASTEAFF
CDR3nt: TGTGCCAGCAGTTACCAGGGCGACGCCAGCACTGAAGCTTTCTTT

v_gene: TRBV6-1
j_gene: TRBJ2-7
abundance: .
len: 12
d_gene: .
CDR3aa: CASSRWTNEQYF
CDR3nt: TGTGCCAGCAGCCGATGGACGAACGAGCAGTACTTC

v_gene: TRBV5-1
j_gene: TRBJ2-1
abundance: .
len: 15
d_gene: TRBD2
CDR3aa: CASSLEGLVYDEQFF
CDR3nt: TGCGCCAGCAGCTTGGAGGGACTAGTCTACGATGAGCAGTTCTTC

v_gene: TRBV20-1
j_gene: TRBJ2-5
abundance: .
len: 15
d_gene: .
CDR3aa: CSALPRGTPKETQYF
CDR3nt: TGCAGTGCTCTACCAAGGGGGACTCCAAAAGAGACCCAGTACTTC

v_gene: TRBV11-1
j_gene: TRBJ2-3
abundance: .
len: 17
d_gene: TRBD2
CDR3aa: CASSLGLAGGITDTQYF
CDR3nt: TGTGCCAGCAGCTTGGGCTTAGCGGGAGGGATCACAGATACGCAGTATTTT

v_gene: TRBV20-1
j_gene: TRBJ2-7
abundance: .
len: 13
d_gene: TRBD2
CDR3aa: CSAHSGRDYEQYF
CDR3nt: TGCAGTGCCCATAGCGGGAGAGACTACGAGCAGTACTTC

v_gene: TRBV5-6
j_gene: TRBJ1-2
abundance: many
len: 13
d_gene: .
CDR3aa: CASSLIGAGGYTF
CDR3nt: TGTGCCAGCAGCCTTATAGGGGCAGGCGGCTACACCTTC

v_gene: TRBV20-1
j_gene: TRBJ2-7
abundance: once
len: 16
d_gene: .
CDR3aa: CSAPPAARGQGNEQYF
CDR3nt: TGCAGTGCTCCCCCAGCAGCGCGGGGGCAGGGCAACGAGCAGTACTTC

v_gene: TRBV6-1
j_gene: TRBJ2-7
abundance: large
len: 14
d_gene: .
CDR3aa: CASSEIGQSYEQYF
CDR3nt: TGTGCCAGCAGTGAAATAGGGCAGTCCTACGAGCAGTACTTC

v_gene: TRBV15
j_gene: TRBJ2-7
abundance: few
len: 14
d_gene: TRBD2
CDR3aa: CATSRDAGGGEQYF
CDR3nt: TGTGCCACCAGCAGAGATGCGGGGGGCGGCGAGCAGTACTTC

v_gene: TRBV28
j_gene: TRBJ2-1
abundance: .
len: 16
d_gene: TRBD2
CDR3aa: CASRMRLAGGYNEQFF
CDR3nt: TGTGCCAGCAGAATGCGACTAGCGGGGGGGTACAATGAGCAGTTCTTC

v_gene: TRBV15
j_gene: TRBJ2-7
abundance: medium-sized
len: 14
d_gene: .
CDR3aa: CATSRGRSAGEQYF
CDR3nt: TGTGCCACCAGCAGAGGAAGGTCAGCGGGCGAGCAGTACTTC

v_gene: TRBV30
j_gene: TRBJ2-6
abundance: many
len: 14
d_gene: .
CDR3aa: CAWSGGSGANVLTF
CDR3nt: TGTGCCTGGAGTGGGGGCTCTGGGGCCAACGTCCTGACTTTC

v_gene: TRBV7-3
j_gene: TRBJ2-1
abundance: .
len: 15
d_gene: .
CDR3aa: CASSPRGGSYNEQFF
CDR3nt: TGTGCCAGCAGCCCCCGGGGTGGTTCCTACAATGAGCAGTTCTTC

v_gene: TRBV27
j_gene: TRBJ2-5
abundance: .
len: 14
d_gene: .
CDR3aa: CARTRGRGPETQYF
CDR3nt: TGTGCCAGGACACGGGGCAGGGGCCCAGAGACCCAGTACTTC

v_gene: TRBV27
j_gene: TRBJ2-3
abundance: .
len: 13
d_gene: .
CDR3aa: CASRPLSTDTQYF
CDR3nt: TGTGCCAGCAGACCACTAAGCACAGATACGCAGTATTTT

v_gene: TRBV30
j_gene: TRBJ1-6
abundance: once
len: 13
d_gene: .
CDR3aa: CAWSRVNNSPLHF
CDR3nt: TGTGCCTGGAGTAGGGTGAATAATTCACCCCTCCACTTT

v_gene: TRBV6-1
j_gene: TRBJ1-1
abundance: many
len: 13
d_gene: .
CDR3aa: CASSNQGYTEAFF
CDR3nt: TGTGCCAGCAGTAATCAGGGGTACACTGAAGCTTTCTTT

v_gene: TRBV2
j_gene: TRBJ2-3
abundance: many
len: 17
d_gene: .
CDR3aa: CASSSSNRDKGTDTQYF
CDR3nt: TGTGCCAGCAGTTCTTCTAACCGGGACAAAGGCACAGATACGCAGTATTTT

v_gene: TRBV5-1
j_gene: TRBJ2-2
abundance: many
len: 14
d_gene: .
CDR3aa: CASSFPGSGGELFF
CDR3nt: TGCGCCAGCAGCTTCCCGGGGTCGGGCGGGGAGCTGTTTTTT

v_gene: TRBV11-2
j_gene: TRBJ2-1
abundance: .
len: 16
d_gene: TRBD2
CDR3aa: CASSLEASGHSGEQFF
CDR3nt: TGTGCCAGCAGCTTAGAGGCTAGCGGTCATTCCGGTGAGCAGTTCTTC

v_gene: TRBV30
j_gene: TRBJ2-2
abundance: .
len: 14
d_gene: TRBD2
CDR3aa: CAWVGLAGTGELFF
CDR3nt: TGTGCCTGGGTGGGACTAGCGGGCACCGGGGAGCTGTTTTTT

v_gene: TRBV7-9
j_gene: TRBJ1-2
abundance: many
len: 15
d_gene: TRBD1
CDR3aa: CASSYGQGASYGYTF
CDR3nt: TGTGCCAGCAGCTACGGACAGGGGGCGAGCTATGGCTACACCTTC

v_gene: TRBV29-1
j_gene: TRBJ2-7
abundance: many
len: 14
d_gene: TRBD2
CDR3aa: CSVSGGGSSYEQYF
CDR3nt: TGCAGCGTTTCGGGAGGCGGGAGCTCCTACGAGCAGTACTTC

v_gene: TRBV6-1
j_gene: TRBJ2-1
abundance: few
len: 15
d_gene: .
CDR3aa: CASNPLASNVNEQFF
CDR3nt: TGTGCCAGCAACCCGCTAGCGAGTAACGTCAATGAGCAGTTCTTC

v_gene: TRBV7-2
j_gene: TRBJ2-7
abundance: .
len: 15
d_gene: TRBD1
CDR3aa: CASSKQTGGIHEQYF
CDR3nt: TGTGCCAGCAGCAAACAAACAGGGGGCATCCACGAGCAGTACTTC

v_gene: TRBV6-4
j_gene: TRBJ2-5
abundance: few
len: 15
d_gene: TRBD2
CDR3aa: CASSGTSGSGETQYF
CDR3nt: TGTGCCAGCAGTGGGACTAGCGGGAGCGGTGAGACCCAGTACTTC

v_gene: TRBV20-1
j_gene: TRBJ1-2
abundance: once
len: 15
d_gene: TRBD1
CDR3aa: CSARDYYTGDYGYTF
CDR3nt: TGCAGTGCTAGAGACTACTACACAGGGGACTATGGCTACACCTTC

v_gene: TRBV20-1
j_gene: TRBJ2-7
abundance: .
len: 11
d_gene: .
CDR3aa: CSAGSPWEQYF
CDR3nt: TGCAGTGCCGGGAGCCCTTGGGAGCAGTACTTC

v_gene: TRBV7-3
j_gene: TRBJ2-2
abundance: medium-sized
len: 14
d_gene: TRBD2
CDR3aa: CASRSGMNTGELFF
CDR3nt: TGTGCCAGCAGGAGCGGGATGAACACCGGGGAGCTGTTTTTT

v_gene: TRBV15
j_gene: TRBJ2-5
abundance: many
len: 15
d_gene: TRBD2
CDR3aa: CATSRTNAGGETQYF
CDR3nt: TGTGCCACCAGCAGGACCAACGCGGGAGGAGAGACCCAGTACTTC

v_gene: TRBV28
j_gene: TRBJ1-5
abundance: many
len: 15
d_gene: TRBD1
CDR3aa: CASSHRDRRNQPQHF
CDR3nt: TGTGCCAGCAGCCACCGGGACAGGAGGAATCAGCCCCAGCATTTT

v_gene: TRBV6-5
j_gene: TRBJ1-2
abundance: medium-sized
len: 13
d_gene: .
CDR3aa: CASSYLSNYGYTF
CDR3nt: TGTGCCAGCAGTTACTTAAGTAACTATGGCTACACCTTC

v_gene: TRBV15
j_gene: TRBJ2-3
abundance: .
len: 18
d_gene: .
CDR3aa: CATSRGPAAGSLTDTQYF
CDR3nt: TGTGCCACCAGCAGAGGACCAGCGGCAGGTTCCCTCACAGATACGCAGTATTTT

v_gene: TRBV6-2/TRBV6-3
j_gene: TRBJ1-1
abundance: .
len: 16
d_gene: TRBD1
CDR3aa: CASSWDRGTMNTEAFF
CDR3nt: TGTGCCAGCAGTTGGGACAGGGGAACCATGAACACTGAAGCTTTCTTT

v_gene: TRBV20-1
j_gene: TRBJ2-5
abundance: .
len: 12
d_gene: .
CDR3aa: CSASGGQETQYF
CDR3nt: TGCAGTGCTAGCGGCGGACAAGAGACCCAGTACTTC